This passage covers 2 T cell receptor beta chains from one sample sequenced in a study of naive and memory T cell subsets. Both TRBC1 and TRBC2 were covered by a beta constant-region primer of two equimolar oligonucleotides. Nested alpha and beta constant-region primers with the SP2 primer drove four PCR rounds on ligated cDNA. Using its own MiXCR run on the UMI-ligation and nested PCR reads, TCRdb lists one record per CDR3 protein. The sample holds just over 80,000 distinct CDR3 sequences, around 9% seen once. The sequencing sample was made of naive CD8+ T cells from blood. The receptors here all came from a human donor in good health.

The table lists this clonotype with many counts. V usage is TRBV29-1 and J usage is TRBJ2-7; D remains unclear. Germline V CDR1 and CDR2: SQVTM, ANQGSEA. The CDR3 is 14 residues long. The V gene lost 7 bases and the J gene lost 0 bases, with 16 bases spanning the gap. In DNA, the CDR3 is TGCAGCGCCTACTTCGAGGCCAGCTCCTACGAGCAGTACTTC. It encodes CSAYFEASSYEQYF.

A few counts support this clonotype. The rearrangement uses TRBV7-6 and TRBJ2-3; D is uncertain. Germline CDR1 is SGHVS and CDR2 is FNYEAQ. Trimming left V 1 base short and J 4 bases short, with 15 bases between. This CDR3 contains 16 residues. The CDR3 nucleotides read TGTGCCAGCAGCTTAGAATATATGGGGATTTCAGATACGCAGTATTTT. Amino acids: CASSLEYMGISDTQYF.